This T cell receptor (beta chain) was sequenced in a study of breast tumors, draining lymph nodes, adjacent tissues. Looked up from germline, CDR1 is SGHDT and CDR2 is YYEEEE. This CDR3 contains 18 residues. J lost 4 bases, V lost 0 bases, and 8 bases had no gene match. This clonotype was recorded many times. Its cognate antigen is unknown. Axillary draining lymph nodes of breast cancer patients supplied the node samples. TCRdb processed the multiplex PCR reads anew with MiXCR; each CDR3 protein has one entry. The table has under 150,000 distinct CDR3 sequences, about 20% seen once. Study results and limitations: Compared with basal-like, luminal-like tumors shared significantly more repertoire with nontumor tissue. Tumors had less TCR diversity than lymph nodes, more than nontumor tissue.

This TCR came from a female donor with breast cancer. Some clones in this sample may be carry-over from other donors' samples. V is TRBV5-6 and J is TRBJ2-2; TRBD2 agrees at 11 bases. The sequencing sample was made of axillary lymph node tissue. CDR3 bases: TGTGCCAGCAGCTTGGGCCTAGCGGGGGGAACATTCACCGGGGAGCTGTTTTTT. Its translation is CASSLGLAGGTFTGELFF. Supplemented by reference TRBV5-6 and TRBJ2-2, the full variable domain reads DAGVTQSPTHLIKTRGQQVTLRCSPKSGHDTVSWYQQALGQGPQFIFQYYEEEERQRGNFPDRFSGHQFPNYSSELNVNALLLGDSALYLCASSLGLAGGTFTGELFFGEGSRLTVL.